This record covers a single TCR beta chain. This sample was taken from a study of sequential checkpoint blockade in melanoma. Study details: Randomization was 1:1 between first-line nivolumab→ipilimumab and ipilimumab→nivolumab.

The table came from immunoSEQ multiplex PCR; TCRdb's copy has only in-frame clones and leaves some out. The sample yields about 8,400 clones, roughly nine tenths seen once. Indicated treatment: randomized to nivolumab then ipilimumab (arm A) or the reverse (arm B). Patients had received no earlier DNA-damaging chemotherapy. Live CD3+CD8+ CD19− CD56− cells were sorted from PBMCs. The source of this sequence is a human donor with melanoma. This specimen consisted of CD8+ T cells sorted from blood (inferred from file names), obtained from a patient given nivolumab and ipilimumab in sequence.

The CDR3 loop is CASSPGTGGEQYV. Written as DNA, the CDR3 is TGTGCCAGCTCACCGGGGACAGGGGGCGAGCAGTACGTC. The chain is built from TRBV18 and TRBJ2-7, with 11 bases that match TRBD1. Losses at the gene ends were 3 bases for V and 6 bases for J; bases not matched to a gene: 1. The CDR3 runs 13 residues. Per germline, CDR1 KGHSH and CDR2 LQKENI.